Listed here are 21 T cell receptor beta chains from one sample, sequenced in a study of T cells after yellow fever vaccination. Via MiXCR, TCRdb re-called the 5' RACE reads, giving one row per CDR3 protein. The table shows about 210,000 distinct CDR3 sequences, with roughly 6.8% occurring only once. This specimen consisted of CD4+ T cells sorted from PBMCs, obtained on the day of the yellow fever booster vaccination. These receptors all stem from a man in his thirties or forties who received the YFV17D yellow fever vaccine.

This clonotype was seen at least ten times. This sequence joins TRBV9 and TRBJ2-5, with D hard to call. This CDR3 is 13 amino acids long. Between the trimmed V and J ends, which lost 0 bases and 1 base, there was a span of 4 bases. Germline V gene sequence: CDR1 SGDLS, CDR2 YYNGEE. This chain's CDR3 is CASSVGVQETQYF. The DNA for the CDR3 is TGTGCCAGCAGCGTAGGCGTCCAAGAGACCCAGTACTTC.

This clonotype appeared many times. The chain carries TRBV12-3 or TRBV12-4 and TRBJ1-6; no firm D call. The CDR3 is 14 amino acids. V dropped 5 bases and J dropped 9 bases, with 14 bases sitting between them. Written as DNA, the CDR3 is TGTGCCAGCAGTGAAGGCCGCTCTTTTTCACCCCTCCACTTT. Translation gives CASSEGRSFSPLHF.

The chain is built from TRBV12-3 or TRBV12-4 and TRBJ1-1; perhaps TRBD1 as D (6 bases). V lost 2 bases and J 8 bases, leaving 12 bases between the germline ends. CDR3 length: 13 amino acids. The chain's CDR3 is CASSLMGAREAFF. CDR3 in DNA: TGTGCCAGCAGTTTAATGGGGGCGCGGGAAGCTTTCTTT.

This clonotype was counted only a few times. V gene TRBV19 combines with J gene TRBJ2-3; D gene ambiguous. Germline V CDR1 and CDR2: LNHDA, SQIVND (reference sequence). This CDR3 has 13 amino acids. The V gene lost 3 bases and the J gene lost 5 bases, with 9 bases spanning the gap. The CDR3 protein is CASSIHPKDTQYF. CDR3 coding DNA: TGTGCCAGTAGTATTCACCCAAAAGATACGCAGTATTTT. The full variable domain, in which reference TRBV19 and TRBJ2-3 provide the parts outside the CDR3, is DGGITQSPKYLFRKEGQNVTLSCEQNLNHDAMYWYRQDPGQGLRLIYYSQIVNDFQKGDIAEGYSVSREKKESFPLTVTSAQKNPTAFYLCASSIHPKDTQYFGPGTRLTVL.

This clonotype showed up many times. V usage is TRBV29-1 and J usage is TRBJ1-1; 7 nucleotides line up with TRBD1. The CDR3 runs to 12 residues. The junction had 5 bases not matched to a gene; V was cut back by 6 bases and J by 4 bases. Germline CDR1 is SQVTM and CDR2 is ANQGSEA. CDR3 bases: TGCAGCGTAAGACAGGGTCCCACTGAAGCTTTCTTT. Residues: CSVRQGPTEAFF.

The genes are TRBV29-1 and TRBJ2-7; D gene unclear. Germline CDR1 is SQVTM and CDR2 is ANQGSEA. The CDR3 is 12 residues long. The V end lost 3 bases, the J end lost 2 bases, and 8 bases lay between the germline ends. CDR3 sequence (DNA): TGCAGCGTTGAGTATGGGACCTACGAGCAGTACTTC. This gives the protein CSVEYGTYEQYF.

This clonotype occurred a few times. The chain is built from TRBV7-2 and TRBJ1-2; 7 bases are a match to TRBD1. This CDR3 has 15 residues. Trimming at V came to 7 bases and at J to 8 bases, leaving 16 bases not matched to a gene. Germline CDR1 and CDR2: SGHTA and FQGNSA. In DNA, the CDR3 is TGTGCCAGCATCCCAGGGGGGGCCGGGTATCAAGGCTACACCTTC. Its protein product is CASIPGGAGYQGYTF.

Ten or more counts support this clonotype. The CDR3 region is CASSLSTGSEQYF. For the CDR3, the DNA is TGTGCCAGCAGTTTATCCACAGGGAGCGAGCAGTACTTC. The chain uses TRBV12-3 or TRBV12-4 and TRBJ2-7, with D possibly TRBD1 on 6 matching bases. V was clipped by 2 bases and J by 6 bases, with 11 bases between them. The CDR3 is 13 residues long.

The chain joins TRBV24-1 to TRBJ1-5, with unresolved D. With 7 bases removed from V and 0 bases from J, the gap between germline ends came to 12 bases. This CDR3 comprises 15 residues. From germline, CDR1 is KGHDR and CDR2 SFDVKD. The CDR3 coding sequence is TGTGCCACCAGCTTCCGGGAGAATAGCAATCAGCCCCAGCATTTT. It is translated as CATSFRENSNQPQHF.

V gene TRBV14 combines with J gene TRBJ1-2, with D hard to call. The CDR3 has 12 residues. CDR1 SGHDN and CDR2 FVKESK come from the germline V gene. V shed 1 base and J shed 8 bases, with 8 bases lying between them. The chain's CDR3 is CASSQGEGGYTF. The CDR3, as DNA: TGTGCCAGCAGCCAAGGCGAAGGGGGCTACACCTTC.

A few counts support this clonotype. The DNA for the CDR3 is TGTGCCAGCACCCTCCTCGGGACACATGAAGCTTTCTTT. It codes for CASTLLGTHEAFF. The chain uses TRBV28 and TRBJ1-1; a weak D match, TRBD1 (6 bases). Germline lookup yields CDR1 MDHEN and CDR2 SYDVKM. Trimming left V 7 bases short and J 7 bases short, with 16 bases between. The CDR3 is made up of 13 amino acids.

J is TRBJ2-1 and V is TRBV5-6; 7 bases are shared with TRBD1. This CDR3 spans 16 amino acids. In germline, CDR1 is SGHDT, CDR2 YYEEEE. J gave up 9 bases and V 5 bases, and 17 bases lay outside the gene matches. CDR3 protein: CASSPSGTEHSLEQFF. CDR3 DNA sequence: TGTGCCAGCAGTCCGTCCGGGACAGAGCATAGTCTTGAGCAGTTCTTC.

The V call is TRBV5-1, the J call TRBJ2-5; tentatively, D is TRBD1 (6 bases). This CDR3 is 16 amino acids long. V lost 3 bases to trimming and J lost 3 bases, with 18 bases between them. Germline-derived CDR1 and CDR2 are SGHRS and YFSETQ. The CDR3 loop reads CASSSTLRAGEETQYF. Written as DNA, the CDR3 is TGCGCCAGCAGCTCCACTCTTCGGGCAGGGGAAGAGACCCAGTACTTC.

This clonotype was detected only a few times. This sequence joins TRBV20-1 and TRBJ1-5; D is unresolved. Germline CDR1 reads DFQATT; CDR2 reads SNEGSKA (reference sequence). V lost 5 bases and J lost 3, with 11 bases in between. The CDR3 totals 13 residues. The CDR3 is CSAAPDLNQPQHF. The DNA for the CDR3 is TGCAGTGCTGCTCCGGACCTCAATCAGCCCCAGCATTTT.

This clonotype was observed a few times. The chain uses TRBV9 and TRBJ1-5, with TRBD1 identical over 9 bases. The CDR3 is 14 amino acids. J lost 5 bases, V lost 4 bases, and 4 bases had no gene match. CDR1 is SGDLS, CDR2 YYNGEE, per germline. This CDR3 reads CASSMTGGDQPQHF. CDR3 sequence (DNA): TGTGCCAGCAGCATGACAGGGGGAGATCAGCCCCAGCATTTT.

This clonotype was observed a handful of times. The rearrangement links TRBV6-1 to TRBJ1-6; D is perhaps TRBD1 (5 bases). Germline-derived CDR1 and CDR2 are MNHNS and SASEGT. Trimming pared 7 bases from V and 2 bases from J, leaving 12 bases between. This CDR3 contains 15 residues. CDR3 in amino acids: CASTSGQTYNSPLHF. CDR3 sequence (DNA): TGTGCCAGCACCTCCGGACAAACCTATAATTCACCCCTCCACTTT.

This clonotype was found a few times. This sequence joins TRBV7-6 and TRBJ2-1; perhaps TRBD2 as D (6 bases). Looked up from germline, CDR1 is SGHVS and CDR2 is FNYEAQ. V lost 4 bases to trimming and J lost 9 bases, with 31 bases between them. The CDR3 length is 19 residues. The CDR3 protein is CASSSPPWLDEEGGGEQFF. CDR3 in DNA: TGTGCCAGCAGCTCACCACCTTGGTTAGACGAGGAGGGAGGAGGTGAGCAGTTCTTC.

This clonotype was picked up a small number of times. This rearrangement joins TRBV11-2 to TRBJ2-2; 11 bases are shared with TRBD2. The CDR3 sequence is 15 residues long. The germline gives CDR1 SGHAT, CDR2 FQNNGV. Unmatched junction bases numbered 3, after V lost 5 bases and J lost 4 bases. As DNA, the CDR3 is TGTGCCAGCAGCCCTAGCGGGAGGTCCACCGGGGAGCTGTTTTTT. Its protein product is CASSPSGRSTGELFF.

This clonotype turned up a few times. The chain joins TRBV11-2 to TRBJ1-2; 9 bases agree with TRBD1. This CDR3 has 14 residues. Germline V gene data show CDR1 as SGHAT and CDR2 as FQNNGV. V was clipped by 1 base and J by 4 bases; unmatched bases: 1. The CDR3 is CASSLADRGYGYTF. CDR3 sequence (DNA): TGTGCCAGCAGCTTAGCGGACAGGGGCTATGGCTACACCTTC.

The sample holds a few counts of this clonotype. The chain links TRBV7-2 to TRBJ2-3, with D perhaps TRBD2 (6 bases). Trimming took 1 base from V and 1 from J, leaving 12 bases between them. This CDR3 is built from 16 residues. Germline V CDR1 and CDR2: SGHTA, FQGNSA. CDR3 amino acids: CASSLVSGTGTDTQYF. CDR3 in DNA: TGTGCCAGCAGCTTAGTTAGCGGAACGGGCACAGATACGCAGTATTTT. Looking up the rest from reference TRBV7-2 and TRBJ2-3 gives the full variable domain: GAGVSQSPSNKVTEKGKDVELRCDPISGHTALYWYRQSLGQGLEFLIYFQGNSAPDKSGLPSDRFSAERTGGSVSTLTIQRTQQEDSAVYLCASSLVSGTGTDTQYFGPGTRLTVL.

This clonotype showed up just a few times. The chain links TRBV5-1 to TRBJ2-5; the D gene could be TRBD1 or TRBD2 (6 bases each). The CDR3 totals 16 residues. Germline V gene sequence: CDR1 SGHRS, CDR2 YFSETQ. V lost 2 bases and J 0 bases, leaving 14 bases between the germline ends. Written as DNA, the CDR3 is TGCGCCAGCAGCTTAGTAAGGGGGGCGGACCAAGAGACCCAGTACTTC. Translating gives CASSLVRGADQETQYF.